These 21 T cell receptor beta chains came from one sample sequenced in a study of cytotoxic CD8 clonotypes in ibrutinib-treated CLL. Using immunoSEQ multiplex PCR, the repertoire was profiled, and TCRdb retains in-frame clones only, with some absent. The table includes a few hundred thousand clones, roughly 70% detected once. This material consisted of PBMCs, taken after 24 months of ibrutinib treatment. Every receptor here comes from a human donor with chronic lymphocytic leukemia.

J is TRBJ2-2 and V is TRBV27; weak D call: TRBD1 (6 bases). V lost 5 bases to trimming and J lost 4 bases, with 14 bases between them. Germline V gene data show CDR1 as MNHEY and CDR2 as SMNVEV (reference sequence). CDR3 length equals 15 residues. Here the CDR3 DNA reads TGTGCCAGCAGTCCCAGGGGTATGGCCACCGGGGAGCTGTTTTTT. Protein: CASSPRGMATGELFF.

The chain links TRBV5-1 to TRBJ1-2; tentative D call: TRBD1 (5 bases). Trimming took 3 bases from V and 2 from J, leaving 11 bases between them. The CDR3 is made up of 14 amino acids. Germline V CDR1 and CDR2: SGHRS, YFSETQ. This chain's CDR3 is CASSYGTENYGYTF. The CDR3 DNA is TGCGCCAGCAGCTACGGGACTGAGAACTATGGCTACACCTTC. The variable domain in full, with the rest retrieved from reference TRBV5-1 and TRBJ1-2, is KAGVTQTPRYLIKTRGQQVTLSCSPISGHRSVSWYQQTPGQGLQFLFEYFSETQRNKGNFPGRFSGRQFSNSRSEMNVSTLELGDSALYLCASSYGTENYGYTFGSGTRLTVV.

The gene calls are TRBV18 and TRBJ1-2; D is ambiguous. The CDR3 is 13 amino acids. Deletions cut 1 base from V and 4 bases from J, with 7 bases between. Germline loops: CDR1 KGHSH, CDR2 LQKENI. The CDR3 nucleotides read TGTGCCAGCTCACCACTTGGCAGCTATGGCTACACCTTC. This encodes CASSPLGSYGYTF.

This sequence joins TRBV19 and TRBJ2-7, with 11 bases aligning to TRBD2. Germline V gives CDR1 LNHDA, CDR2 SQIVND (reference sequence). The V and J ends lost 9 bases and 0 bases, in that order; junction bases with no gene match: 7. The CDR3 runs to 15 residues. This chain's CDR3 is CASQRGLADSYEQYF. CDR3 coding DNA: TGTGCCAGCCAAAGGGGACTAGCGGACTCCTACGAGCAGTACTTC.

The genes are TRBV28 and TRBJ1-2; no reliable D call. Germline CDR1 is MDHEN and CDR2 is SYDVKM. Trimming pared 3 bases from V and 4 bases from J, leaving 9 bases between. This CDR3 has 13 amino acids. The CDR3 loop reads CASSLRGSYGYTF. The DNA of the CDR3 is TGTGCCAGCAGTTTGCGCGGGAGCTATGGCTACACCTTC.

The chain carries TRBV19 and TRBJ2-5; maybe TRBD1 (6 bases). Trimming stripped 3 bases from V and 2 bases from J, with 10 bases between. Germline V lookup: CDR1 LNHDA, CDR2 SQIVND (reference sequence). The CDR3 has 14 residues. The DNA of the CDR3 is TGTGCCAGTAGTATGAACAGGGCTCAAGAGACCCAGTACTTC. As protein: CASSMNRAQETQYF.

This chain links TRBV14 with TRBJ2-1; D possibly corresponds to TRBD2 (5 bases). Germline CDR1 and CDR2: SGHDN and FVKESK. CDR3 length: 14 residues. Trimming removed 1 base from V and 8 bases from J, with 12 bases in between. As DNA, the CDR3 is TGTGCCAGCAGCCAAGGAGCTAGCTGGTATGAGCAGTTCTTC. It specifies CASSQGASWYEQFF.

This chain joins TRBV14 and TRBJ2-5; 7 positions match TRBD1. In germline, CDR1 is SGHDN, CDR2 FVKESK. Trimming took 0 bases from V and 5 from J; bases not matched to a gene: 6. The CDR3 length is 15 residues. CDR3 region: CASSQDRHRGETQYF. CDR3 DNA sequence: TGTGCCAGCAGCCAAGATCGGCACAGGGGTGAGACCCAGTACTTC.

The chain links TRBV4-2 to TRBJ2-1, with 14 bases that match TRBD2. From germline, CDR1 is LGHNA and CDR2 YNFKEQ. This CDR3 contains 19 residues. After removal of 5 bases from V and 7 bases from J, the junction contained 16 bases not matched to a gene. CDR3 DNA sequence: TGTGCCAGCAGCGCCGCGGGACTAGCGGGAGTCGGGGTGGGAAATGAGCAGTTCTTC. It translates to CASSAAGLAGVGVGNEQFF.

This clone was picked up a small number of times. The gene calls are TRBV27 and TRBJ2-1; 7 bases match TRBD2. The germline CDR1 and CDR2 sequences are MNHEY and SMNVEV (reference sequence). After removal of 3 bases from V and 8 bases from J, the junction contained 4 bases not matched to a gene. There are 13 residues in the CDR3. The CDR3: CASSLGGSDEQFF. For the CDR3, the DNA is TGTGCCAGCAGTTTGGGCGGGAGCGATGAGCAGTTCTTC.

The chain employs TRBV5-1 and TRBJ1-5; TRBD1 is a possible D gene (6 bases). The V end was cut by 2 bases, the J end by 4 bases, with 10 bases between. Germline V gene lookup returns CDR1 SGHRS and CDR2 YFSETQ. The CDR3 contains 14 residues. The CDR3, as DNA: TGCGCCAGCAGCTTAGGGGGAAAAAATCAGCCCCAGCATTTT. Amino acid sequence: CASSLGGKNQPQHF.

The rearrangement links TRBV28 to TRBJ2-1; D perhaps matches TRBD2 (5 bases). This CDR3 region has 14 residues. The V and J ends lost 7 bases and 4 bases respectively, with 14 bases between them. Germline CDR1 is MDHEN and CDR2 is SYDVKM. CDR3 loop: CASTAGLDYNEQFF. CDR3 nucleotides: TGTGCCAGCACCGCGGGCCTGGATTACAATGAGCAGTTCTTC.

This clone has a handful of counts. The chain employs TRBV6-1 and TRBJ2-2; 10 positions agree with TRBD1. The germline gives CDR1 MNHNS, CDR2 SASEGT. The CDR3 covers 15 residues. V dropped 10 bases and J dropped 1; count of bases not matched to a gene: 6. The CDR3 here is CATGWTGGNTGELFF. DNA of the CDR3: TGTGCCACCGGGTGGACAGGGGGGAACACCGGGGAGCTGTTTTTT.

The chain recombines TRBV29-1 with TRBJ2-7, with TRBD1 matching 11 bases. Trimming at V came to 7 bases and at J to 7 bases, leaving 6 bases not matched to a gene. This CDR3 comprises 12 residues. The germline gives CDR1 SQVTM, CDR2 ANQGSEA. This CDR3 reads CSAGQGAGEQYF. CDR3 DNA sequence: TGCAGCGCAGGACAGGGGGCAGGGGAGCAGTACTTC.

The CDR3 reads CASSLYEELFF. As DNA, the CDR3 is TGTGCCAGCAGCCTCTATGAGGAGCTGTTTTTT. The gene calls are TRBV4-2 and TRBJ2-2; unclear D gene. CDR1 and CDR2 from the germline V gene are LGHNA and YNFKEQ. Between the trimmed V and J ends, which lost 4 bases and 10 bases, there was a span of 7 bases. This CDR3 contains 11 residues.

The chain carries TRBV6-1 and TRBJ2-7; no reliable D call. The CDR3 extends over 11 amino acids. The ends were cut back, 11 bases at V and 4 bases at J, with 12 bases in the middle. CDR1 is MNHNS, CDR2 SASEGT, per germline. In nucleotides, the CDR3 is TGTGCCGCCCACGGTTTGTACGAGCAGTACTTC. Its protein product is CAAHGLYEQYF.

The V call is TRBV29-1, the J call TRBJ2-1, with 9 positions matching TRBD1. V lost 4 bases to trimming and J lost 2 bases; unmatched junction nucleotides: 3. CDR3 size: 14 residues. Germline V gene lookup returns CDR1 SQVTM and CDR2 ANQGSEA. As DNA, the CDR3 is TGCAGCGTTGGGGACAGGGTAGCCTACAATGAGCAGTTCTTC. This gives the protein CSVGDRVAYNEQFF.

The rearrangement links TRBV19 to TRBJ2-7; no definite D call. Germline loops: CDR1 LNHDA, CDR2 SQIVND (reference sequence). V was shortened by 5 bases and J by 6 bases, with 11 bases between the two germline ends. The CDR3 extends over 12 amino acids. The CDR3 DNA is TGTGCCAGTAGTCCATCCCCCCGCGAGCAGTACTTC. Amino acid sequence: CASSPSPREQYF.

There are many counts of this clone. V is TRBV4-2 and J is TRBJ2-7; no clear D gene. From germline, CDR1 is LGHNA and CDR2 YNFKEQ. The V and J ends lost 4 bases and 1 base respectively, with 11 bases between them. This CDR3 has 14 residues. The CDR3 is CASSLSSKSYEQYF. CDR3 sequence (DNA): TGTGCCAGCAGCCTATCCAGCAAATCCTACGAGCAGTACTTC.

The chain recombines TRBV28 with TRBJ1-4, with 7 bases matching TRBD1. Germline CDR1 reads MDHEN; CDR2 reads SYDVKM. V was clipped by 6 bases and J by 6 bases; unmatched bases: 13. This CDR3 spans 16 amino acids. The CDR3 nucleotides are TGTGCCAGCAGCCCCGGAGACAGGGCGAGTGATGAAAAACTGTTTTTT. Encoded protein: CASSPGDRASDEKLFF.

In this sample, this clone turned up a few times. The chain carries TRBV5-5 and TRBJ2-5; D perhaps matches TRBD1 (5 bases). Trimming removed 5 bases at V and 2 bases at J, with 13 bases between. The CDR3 sequence is 14 residues long. Germline-derived CDR1 and CDR2 are SGHKS and YYEKEE (reference sequence). The DNA for the CDR3 is TGTGCCAGCAGACCCGACAGTTTTCAAGAGACCCAGTACTTC. This codes for CASRPDSFQETQYF.